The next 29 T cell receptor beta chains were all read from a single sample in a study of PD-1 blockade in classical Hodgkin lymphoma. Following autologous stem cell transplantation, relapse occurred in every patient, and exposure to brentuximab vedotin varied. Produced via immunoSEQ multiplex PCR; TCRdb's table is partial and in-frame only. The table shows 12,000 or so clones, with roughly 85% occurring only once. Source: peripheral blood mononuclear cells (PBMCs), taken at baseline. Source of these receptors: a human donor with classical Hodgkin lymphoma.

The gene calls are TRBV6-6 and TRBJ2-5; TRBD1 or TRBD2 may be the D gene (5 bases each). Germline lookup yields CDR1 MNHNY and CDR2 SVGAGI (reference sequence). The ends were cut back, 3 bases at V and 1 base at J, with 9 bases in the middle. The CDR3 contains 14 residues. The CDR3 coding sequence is TGTGCCAGCAGTTATGAGAGGGGCCAAGAGACCCAGTACTTC. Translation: CASSYERGQETQYF.

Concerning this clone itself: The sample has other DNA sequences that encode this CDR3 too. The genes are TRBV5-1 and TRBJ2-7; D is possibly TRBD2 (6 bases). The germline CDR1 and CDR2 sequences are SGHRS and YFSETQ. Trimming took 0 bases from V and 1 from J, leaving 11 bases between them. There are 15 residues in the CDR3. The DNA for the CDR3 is TGCGCCAGCAGCTTGGCCGGGGGTTCGTCCTACGAGCAGTACTTC. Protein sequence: CASSLAGGSSYEQYF. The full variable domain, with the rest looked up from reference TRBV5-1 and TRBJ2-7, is KAGVTQTPRYLIKTRGQQVTLSCSPISGHRSVSWYQQTPGQGLQFLFEYFSETQRNKGNFPGRFSGRQFSNSRSEMNVSTLELGDSALYLCASSLAGGSSYEQYFGPGTRLTVT.

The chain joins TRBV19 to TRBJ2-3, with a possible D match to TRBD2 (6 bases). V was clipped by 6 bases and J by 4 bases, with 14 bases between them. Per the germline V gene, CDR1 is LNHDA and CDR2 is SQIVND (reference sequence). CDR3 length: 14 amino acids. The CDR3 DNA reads TGTGCCAGTAGAGGTACCGGGACTGCAGATACGCAGTATTTT. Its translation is CASRGTGTADTQYF.

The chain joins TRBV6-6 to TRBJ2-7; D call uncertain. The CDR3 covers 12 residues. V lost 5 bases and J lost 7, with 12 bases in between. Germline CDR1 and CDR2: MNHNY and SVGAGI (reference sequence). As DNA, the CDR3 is TGTGCCAGCAGTACCCCTGCCGGGGAGCAGTACTTC. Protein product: CASSTPAGEQYF.

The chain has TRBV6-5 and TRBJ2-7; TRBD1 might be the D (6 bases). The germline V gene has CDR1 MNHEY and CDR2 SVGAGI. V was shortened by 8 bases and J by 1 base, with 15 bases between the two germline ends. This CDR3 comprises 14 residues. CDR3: CASFDPGVSYEQYF. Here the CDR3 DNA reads TGTGCCAGCTTTGACCCAGGGGTGTCCTACGAGCAGTACTTC.

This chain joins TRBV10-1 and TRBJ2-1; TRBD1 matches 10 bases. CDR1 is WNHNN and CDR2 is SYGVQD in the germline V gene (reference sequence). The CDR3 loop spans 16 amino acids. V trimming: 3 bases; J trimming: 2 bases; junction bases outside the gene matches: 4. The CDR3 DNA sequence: TGCGCCAGCAGTGATTTTGGACAGGGGGCCTACAATGAGCAGTTCTTC. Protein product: CASSDFGQGAYNEQFF.

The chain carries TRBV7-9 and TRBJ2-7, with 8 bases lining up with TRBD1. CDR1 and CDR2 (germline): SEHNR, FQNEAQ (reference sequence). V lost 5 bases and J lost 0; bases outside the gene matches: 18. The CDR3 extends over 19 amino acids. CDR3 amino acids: CASSRRLTGDRQSSYEQYF. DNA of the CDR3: TGTGCCAGCAGCCGGCGACTGACAGGGGATAGGCAGAGCTCCTACGAGCAGTACTTC.

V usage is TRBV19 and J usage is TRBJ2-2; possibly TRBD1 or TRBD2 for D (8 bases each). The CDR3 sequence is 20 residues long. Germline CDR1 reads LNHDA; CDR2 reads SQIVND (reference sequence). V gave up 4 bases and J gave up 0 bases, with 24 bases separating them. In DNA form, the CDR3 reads TGTGCCAGTAGTAGCGGGGGGAGGACAGGGATAATTGCGAACACCGGGGAGCTGTTTTTT. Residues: CASSSGGRTGIIANTGELFF.

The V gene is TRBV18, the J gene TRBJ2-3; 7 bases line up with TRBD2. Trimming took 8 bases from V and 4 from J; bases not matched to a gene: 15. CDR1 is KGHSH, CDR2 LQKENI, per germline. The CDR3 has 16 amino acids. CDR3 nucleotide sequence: TGTGCCAGCCGACCAGTGGGCGGGAGTATCGCAGATACGCAGTATTTT. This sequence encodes CASRPVGGSIADTQYF.

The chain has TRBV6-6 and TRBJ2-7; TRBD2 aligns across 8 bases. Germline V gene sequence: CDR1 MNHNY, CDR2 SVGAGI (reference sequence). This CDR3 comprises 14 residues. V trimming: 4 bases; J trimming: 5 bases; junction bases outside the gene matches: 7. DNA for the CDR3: TGTGCCAGCAGTTGGATTGGAGCGGGGGACGAGCAGTACTTC. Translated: CASSWIGAGDEQYF.

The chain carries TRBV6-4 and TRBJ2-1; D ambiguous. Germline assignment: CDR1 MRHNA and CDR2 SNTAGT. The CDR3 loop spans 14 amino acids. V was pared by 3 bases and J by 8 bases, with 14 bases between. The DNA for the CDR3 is TGTGCCAGCAGTGATCCGACCCAAGGCGATGAGCAGTTCTTC. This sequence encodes CASSDPTQGDEQFF.

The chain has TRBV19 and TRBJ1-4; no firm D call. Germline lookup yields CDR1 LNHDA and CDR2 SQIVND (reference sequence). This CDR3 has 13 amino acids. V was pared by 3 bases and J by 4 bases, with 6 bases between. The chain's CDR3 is CASSIPSNEKLFF. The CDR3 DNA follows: TGTGCCAGTAGTATTCCGAGTAATGAAAAACTGTTTTTT.

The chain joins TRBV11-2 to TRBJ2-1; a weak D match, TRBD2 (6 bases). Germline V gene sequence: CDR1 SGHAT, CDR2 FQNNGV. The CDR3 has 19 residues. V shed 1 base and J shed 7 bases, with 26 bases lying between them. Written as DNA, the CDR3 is TGTGCCAGCAGCTTAGTTTTCGGGGGTAGGGGTGATGTTATGAATGAGCAGTTCTTC. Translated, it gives CASSLVFGGRGDVMNEQFF.

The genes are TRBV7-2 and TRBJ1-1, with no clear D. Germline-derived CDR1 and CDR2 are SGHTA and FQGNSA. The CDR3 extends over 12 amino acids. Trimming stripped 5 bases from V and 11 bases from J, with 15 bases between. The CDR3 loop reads CASSDYVEAAFF. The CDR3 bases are TGTGCCAGCAGCGATTATGTGGAGGCGGCTTTCTTT.

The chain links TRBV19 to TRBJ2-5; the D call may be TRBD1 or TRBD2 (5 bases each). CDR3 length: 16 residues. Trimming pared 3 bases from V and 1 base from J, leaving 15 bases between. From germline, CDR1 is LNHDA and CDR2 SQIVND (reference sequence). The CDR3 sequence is CASSIGTGWAQETQYF. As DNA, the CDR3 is TGTGCCAGTAGTATCGGGACGGGTTGGGCCCAAGAGACCCAGTACTTC.

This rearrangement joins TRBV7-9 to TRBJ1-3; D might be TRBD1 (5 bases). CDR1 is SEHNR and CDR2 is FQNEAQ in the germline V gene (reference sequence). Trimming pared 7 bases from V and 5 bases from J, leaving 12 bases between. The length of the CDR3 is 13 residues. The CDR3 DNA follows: TGTGCCAGCACACAGACAGACCGAAACACCATATATTTT. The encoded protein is CASTQTDRNTIYF. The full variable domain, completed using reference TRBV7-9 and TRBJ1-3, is DTGVSQNPRHKITKRGQNVTFRCDPISEHNRLYWYRQTLGQGPEFLTYFQNEAQLEKSRLLSDRFSAERPKGSFSTLEIQRTEQGDSAMYLCASTQTDRNTIYFGEGSWLTVV.

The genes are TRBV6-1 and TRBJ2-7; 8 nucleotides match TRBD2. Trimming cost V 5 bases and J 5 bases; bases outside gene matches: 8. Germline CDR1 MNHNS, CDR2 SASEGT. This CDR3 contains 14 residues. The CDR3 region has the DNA TGTGCCAGCAGTTGGATTGGAGCGGGGGACGAGCAGTACTTC. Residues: CASSWIGAGDEQYF.

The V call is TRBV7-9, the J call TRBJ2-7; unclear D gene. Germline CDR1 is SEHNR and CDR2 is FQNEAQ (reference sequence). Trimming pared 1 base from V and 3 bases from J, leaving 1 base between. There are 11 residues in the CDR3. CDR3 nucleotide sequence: TGTGCCAGCAGCTTAGTCTACGAGCAGTACTTC. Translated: CASSLVYEQYF.

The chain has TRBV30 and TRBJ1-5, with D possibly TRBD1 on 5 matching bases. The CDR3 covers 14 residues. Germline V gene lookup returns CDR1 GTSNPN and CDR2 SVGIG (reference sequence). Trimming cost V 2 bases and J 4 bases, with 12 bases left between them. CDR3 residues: CAWSWQGGNQPQHF. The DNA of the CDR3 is TGTGCCTGGAGTTGGCAGGGTGGAAATCAGCCCCAGCATTTT.

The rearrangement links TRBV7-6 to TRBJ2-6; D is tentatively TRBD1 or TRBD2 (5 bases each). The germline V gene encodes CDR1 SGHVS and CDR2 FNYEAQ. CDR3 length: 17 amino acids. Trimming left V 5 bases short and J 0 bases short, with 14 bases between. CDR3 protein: CASSPVTADSGANVLTF. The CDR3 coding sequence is TGTGCCAGCAGCCCAGTGACAGCGGACTCTGGGGCCAACGTCCTGACTTTC.

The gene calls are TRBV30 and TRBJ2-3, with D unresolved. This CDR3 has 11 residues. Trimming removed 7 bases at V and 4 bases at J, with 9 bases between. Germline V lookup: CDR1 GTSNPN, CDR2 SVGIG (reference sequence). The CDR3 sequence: CAFSTADTQYF. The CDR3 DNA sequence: TGTGCCTTCTCGACGGCAGATACGCAGTATTTT.

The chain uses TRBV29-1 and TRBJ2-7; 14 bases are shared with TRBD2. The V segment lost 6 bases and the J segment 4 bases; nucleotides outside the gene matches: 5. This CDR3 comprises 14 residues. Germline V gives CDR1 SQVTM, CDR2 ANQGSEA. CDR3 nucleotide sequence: TGCAGCGTCCGGACTAGCGGGAGGTTTTACGAGCAGTACTTC. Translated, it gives CSVRTSGRFYEQYF.

The CDR3 nucleotides read TGTGCCAGCAGGGCCTCCTACAATGAGCAGTTCTTC. Residues: CASRASYNEQFF. The J gene is TRBJ2-1, the V gene TRBV27; D remains ambiguous. V lost 6 bases, J lost 0 bases, and 3 bases lay in between. There are 12 residues in the CDR3. Looked up from germline, CDR1 is MNHEY and CDR2 is SMNVEV (reference sequence).

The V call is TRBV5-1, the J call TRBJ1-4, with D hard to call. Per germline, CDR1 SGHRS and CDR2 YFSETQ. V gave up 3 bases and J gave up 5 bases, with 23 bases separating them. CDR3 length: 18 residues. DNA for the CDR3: TGCGCCAGCAGCTCAAAAGTGGGAAGACCGAGCCCGAATGAAAAACTGTTTTTT. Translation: CASSSKVGRPSPNEKLFF.

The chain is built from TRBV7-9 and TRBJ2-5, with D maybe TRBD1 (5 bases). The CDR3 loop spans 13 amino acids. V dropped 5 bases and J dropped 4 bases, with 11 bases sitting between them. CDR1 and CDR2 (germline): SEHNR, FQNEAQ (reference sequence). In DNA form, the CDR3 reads TGTGCCAGCAGCAAGACAGAAGGAGAGACCCAGTACTTC. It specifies CASSKTEGETQYF. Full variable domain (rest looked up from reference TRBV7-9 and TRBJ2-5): DTGVSQNPRHKITKRGQNVTFRCDPISEHNRLYWYRQTLGQGPEFLTYFQNEAQLEKSRLLSDRFSAERPKGSFSTLEIQRTEQGDSAMYLCASSKTEGETQYFGPGTRLLVL.

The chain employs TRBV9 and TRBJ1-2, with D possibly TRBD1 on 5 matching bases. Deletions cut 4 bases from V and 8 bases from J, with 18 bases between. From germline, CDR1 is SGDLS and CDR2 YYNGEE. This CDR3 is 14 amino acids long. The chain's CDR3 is CASSPTLGGGGYTF. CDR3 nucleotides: TGTGCCAGCAGCCCGACTCTGGGGGGAGGCGGCTACACCTTC.

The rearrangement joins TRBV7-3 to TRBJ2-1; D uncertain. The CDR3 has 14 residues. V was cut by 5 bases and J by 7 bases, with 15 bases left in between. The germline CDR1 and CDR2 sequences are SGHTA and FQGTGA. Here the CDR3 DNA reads TGTGCCAGCAGCCCCACCGCCCAACCGAATGAGCAGTTCTTC. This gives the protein CASSPTAQPNEQFF.

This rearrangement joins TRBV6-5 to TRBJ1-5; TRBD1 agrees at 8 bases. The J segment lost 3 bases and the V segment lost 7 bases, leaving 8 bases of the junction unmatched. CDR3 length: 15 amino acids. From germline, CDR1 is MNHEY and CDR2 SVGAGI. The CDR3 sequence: CASTHNRGNNQPQHF. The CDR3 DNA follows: TGTGCCAGCACACACAACAGGGGGAACAATCAGCCCCAGCATTTT.

The CDR3 coding sequence is TGTGCCACGGGACTAGCGGGAGCTTTGGACGAGCAGTACTTC. This translates into CATGLAGALDEQYF. The chain employs TRBV15 and TRBJ2-7; 14 nucleotides line up with TRBD2. CDR3 length: 14 residues. Germline V gene data show CDR1 as LNHNV and CDR2 as YYDKDF (reference sequence). The ends lost 9 bases at V and 5 bases at J; junction bases unmatched: 6. Drawing the rest from reference TRBV15 and TRBJ2-7, the complete variable domain is DAMVIQNPRYQVTQFGKPVTLSCSQTLNHNVMYWYQQKSSQAPKLLFHYYDKDFNNEADTPDNFQSRRPNTSFCFLDIRSPGLGDTAMYLCATGLAGALDEQYFGPGTRLTVT.